This T cell receptor (beta chain) was documented in a study of T cell changes during pregnancy in multiple sclerosis. The CDR3 runs 13 residues. Germline V gene sequence: CDR1 GTSNPN, CDR2 SVGIG (reference sequence). V lost 0 bases, J lost 3 bases, and 1 base stayed unmatched. The table came from immunoSEQ multiplex PCR; TCRdb's copy has only in-frame clones and leaves some out. This sample carries tens of thousands of clones, about 94% of them seen once, and the ten largest clones take approximately 0.39%. This receptor was identified in a female donor with multiple sclerosis, enrolled in a pregnancy study. The chain has TRBV30 and TRBJ2-7, with 8 bases aligning to TRBD1. The material sequenced was CD4+ T cells from peripheral blood mononuclear cells, taken in the second trimester of pregnancy. CDR3 nucleotide sequence: TGTGCCTGGAGTGTACAGGGGGTCTACGAGCAGTACTTC. Its protein product is CAWSVQGVYEQYF.